Listed below are T cell receptor beta chains from one sample, sequenced in a study of PD-L1 blockade in urothelial cancer. The protocol was immunoSEQ multiplex PCR, while the TCRdb copy is restricted to in-frame clones and leaves out a portion. The profile covers 75,000 to 95,000 clones, with under 95% appearing a single time and approximately 0.89% taken by the ten largest. The material was PBMCs, obtained around atezolizumab (anti-PD-L1) treatment. All receptors derive from a woman older than 75 with urothelial cancer. The CDR3 runs from the conserved cysteine through the conserved F or W. Expanded clones get a size class; other rows say once, few or many, or leave the size out.

cdr3_aa v_call clone_size
CASTAPGLANTEAFF TRBV2 few
CASRGQGRYEQFF TRBV28 -
CASSVVAGATGELFF TRBV9 once
CASSGSGTGELFF TRBV6-1 once
CAWSRVAHSTDTQYF TRBV30 -
CASSSGGGGETQYF TRBV7-3 once
CASSLRSAGTDTQYF TRBV7-3 -
CASSLESRGRGEAFF TRBV5-1 once
CASSRGSGGYTF TRBV11-1 -
CASSRQGMNTEAFF TRBV2 -
CAWSVVVRTVSNEQFF TRBV30 -
CASRQLAGGTGELFF TRBV6-6 once
CASSLTGSTEAFF TRBV9 -
CASSRGQGGSEKLFF TRBV7-9 -
CASSGQGGMETQYF TRBV2 -
CASSPRRSYNEQFF TRBV7-9 -
CASSDPPSGSITNTGELFF TRBV2 -
CASSSTFNGGELFF TRBV5-8 -
CASSEGGGPGELFF TRBV25-1 once
CASSFAPEGEKLFF TRBV5-1 -
CASSEVRLRDEQFF TRBV10-2 -
CASSLDAGAIDNEQFF TRBV11-2 -
CSVALTGGYNTGELFF TRBV29-1 -
CASSQGWSNQPQHF TRBV19 -
CASSIQGSNQPQHF TRBV19 -
CAWAREVLLEQYF TRBV30 once
CASSLVAGGADTQYF TRBV5-4 -
CASSLGYRPGNTEAFF TRBV7-6 -
CASSGQGSGNTIYF TRBV10-2 -
CASSFGGELFF TRBV7-3 -
CAITPDSYGYTF TRBV10-3 once
CASSPTSGSGHEQFF TRBV7-6 -
CASSLGGREETQYF TRBV5-1 -
CASEPGTGYGYTF TRBV5-1 -
CASSGTGGRTEAFF TRBV2 -
CASSLQNKAGAPLGDDEQFF TRBV4-1 -
CASRDRNSGYGYTF TRBV2 -
CASSNSESIDEQYF TRBV19 -
CASSLLTVGTEAFF TRBV27 -
CASSRGTSRSIDTQYF TRBV19 -
CASSVQGAGAYEQYF TRBV5-4 -
CASSPTRCSYEQYF TRBV21-1 -
CATSVGQGQETQYF TRBV15 -
CASRRQGISEAFF TRBV28 -
CASGGYEQYF TRBV19 -
CATSRDGVGGRYNEQFF TRBV15 -